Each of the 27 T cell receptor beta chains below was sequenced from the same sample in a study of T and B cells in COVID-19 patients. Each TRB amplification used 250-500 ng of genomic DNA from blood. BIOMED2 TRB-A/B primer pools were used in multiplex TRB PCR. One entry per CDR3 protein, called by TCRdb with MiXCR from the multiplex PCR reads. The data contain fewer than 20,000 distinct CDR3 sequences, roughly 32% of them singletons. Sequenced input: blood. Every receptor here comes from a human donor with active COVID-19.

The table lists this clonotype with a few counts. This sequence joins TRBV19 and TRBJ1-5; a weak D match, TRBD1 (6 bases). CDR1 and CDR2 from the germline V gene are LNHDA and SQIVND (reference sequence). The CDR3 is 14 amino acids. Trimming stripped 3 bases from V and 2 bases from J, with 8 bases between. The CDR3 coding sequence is TGTGCCAGTAGTATCTACAGGGGCAATCAGCCCCAGCATTTT. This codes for CASSIYRGNQPQHF.

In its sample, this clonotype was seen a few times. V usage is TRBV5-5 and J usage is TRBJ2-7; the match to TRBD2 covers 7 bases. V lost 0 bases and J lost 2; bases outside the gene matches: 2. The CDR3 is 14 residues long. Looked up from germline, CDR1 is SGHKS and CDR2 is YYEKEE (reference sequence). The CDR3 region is CASSLGLAPYEQYF. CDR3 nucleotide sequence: TGTGCCAGCAGCTTGGGACTAGCCCCCTACGAGCAGTACTTC.

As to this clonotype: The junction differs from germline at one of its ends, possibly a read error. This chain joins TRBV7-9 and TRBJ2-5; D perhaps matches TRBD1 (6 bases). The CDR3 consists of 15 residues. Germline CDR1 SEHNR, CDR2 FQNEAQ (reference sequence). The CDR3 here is CSSSLVEGVQETQYF. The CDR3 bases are TGTTCCAGCAGCTTAGTCGAGGGGGTGCAAGAGACCCAGTACTTC.

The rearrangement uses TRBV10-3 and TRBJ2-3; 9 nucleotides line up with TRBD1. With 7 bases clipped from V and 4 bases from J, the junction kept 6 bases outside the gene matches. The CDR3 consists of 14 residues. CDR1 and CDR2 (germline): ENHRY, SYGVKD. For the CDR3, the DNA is TGTGCCATCAAGGCGGGGACAGGGTCAGATACGCAGTATTTT. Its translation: CAIKAGTGSDTQYF.

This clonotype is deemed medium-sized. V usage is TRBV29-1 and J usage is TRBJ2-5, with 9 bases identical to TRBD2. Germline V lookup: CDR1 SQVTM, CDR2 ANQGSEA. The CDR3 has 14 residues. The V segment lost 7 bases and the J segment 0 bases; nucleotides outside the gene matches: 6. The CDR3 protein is CSAWRGGNQETQYF. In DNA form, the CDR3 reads TGCAGCGCGTGGCGGGGGGGAAACCAAGAGACCCAGTACTTC.

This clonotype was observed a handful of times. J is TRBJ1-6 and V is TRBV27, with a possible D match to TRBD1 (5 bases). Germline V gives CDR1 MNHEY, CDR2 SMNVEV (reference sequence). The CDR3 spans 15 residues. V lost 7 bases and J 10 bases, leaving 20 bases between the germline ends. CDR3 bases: TGTGCCAGCAATCTCCAGGGCCAGACTAGATCACCCCTCCACTTT. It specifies CASNLQGQTRSPLHF.

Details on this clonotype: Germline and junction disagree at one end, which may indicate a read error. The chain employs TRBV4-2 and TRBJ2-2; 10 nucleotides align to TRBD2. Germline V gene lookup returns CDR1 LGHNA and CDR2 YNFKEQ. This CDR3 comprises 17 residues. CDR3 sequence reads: CASSQDLSGGATGELFF. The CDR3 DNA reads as TGCGCCAGCAGCCAAGATTTGAGCGGGGGGGCCACCGGGGAGCTGTTTTTT.

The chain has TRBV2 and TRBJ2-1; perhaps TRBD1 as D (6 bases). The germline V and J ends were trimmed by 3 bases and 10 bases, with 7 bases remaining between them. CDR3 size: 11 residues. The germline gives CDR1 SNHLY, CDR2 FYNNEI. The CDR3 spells CASSDRGEQFF. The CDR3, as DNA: TGTGCCAGCAGTGATAGGGGGGAGCAGTTCTTC. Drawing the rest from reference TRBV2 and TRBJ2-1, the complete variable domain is EPEVTQTPSHQVTQMGQEVILRCVPISNHLYFYWYRQILGQKVEFLVSFYNNEISEKSEIFDDQFSVERPDGSNFTLKIRSTKLEDSAMYFCASSDRGEQFFGPGTRLTVL.

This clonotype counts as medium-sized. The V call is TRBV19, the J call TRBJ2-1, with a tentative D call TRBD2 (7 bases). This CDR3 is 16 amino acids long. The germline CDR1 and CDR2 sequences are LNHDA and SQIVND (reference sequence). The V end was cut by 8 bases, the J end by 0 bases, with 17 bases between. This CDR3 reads CASHALGGASYNEQFF. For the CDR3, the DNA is TGTGCCAGTCATGCCTTAGGGGGGGCCTCCTACAATGAGCAGTTCTTC.

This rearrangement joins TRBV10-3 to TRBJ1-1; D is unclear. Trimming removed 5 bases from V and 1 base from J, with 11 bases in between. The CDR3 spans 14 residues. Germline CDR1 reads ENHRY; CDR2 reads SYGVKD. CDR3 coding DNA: TGTGCCATCAGTCCCACTATTACGAACACTGAAGCTTTCTTT. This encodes CAISPTITNTEAFF.

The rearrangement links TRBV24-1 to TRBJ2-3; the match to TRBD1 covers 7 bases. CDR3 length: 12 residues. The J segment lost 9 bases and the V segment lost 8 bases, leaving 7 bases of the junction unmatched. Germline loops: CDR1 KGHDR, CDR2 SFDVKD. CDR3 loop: CATNDRVGTQYF. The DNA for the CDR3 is TGTGCCACCAATGACAGGGTAGGGACGCAGTATTTT.

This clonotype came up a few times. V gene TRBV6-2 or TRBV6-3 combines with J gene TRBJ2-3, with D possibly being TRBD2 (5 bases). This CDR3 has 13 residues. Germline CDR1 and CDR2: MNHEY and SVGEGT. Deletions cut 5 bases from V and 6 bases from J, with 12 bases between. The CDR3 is CASSRTGWDTQYF. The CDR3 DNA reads TGTGCCAGCAGTCGGACTGGGTGGGATACGCAGTATTTT.

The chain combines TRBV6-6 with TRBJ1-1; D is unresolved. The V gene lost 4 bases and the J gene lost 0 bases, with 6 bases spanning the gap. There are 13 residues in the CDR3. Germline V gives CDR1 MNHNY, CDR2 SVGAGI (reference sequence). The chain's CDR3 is CASSLSLNTEAFF. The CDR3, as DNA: TGTGCCAGCAGTTTATCATTGAACACTGAAGCTTTCTTT.

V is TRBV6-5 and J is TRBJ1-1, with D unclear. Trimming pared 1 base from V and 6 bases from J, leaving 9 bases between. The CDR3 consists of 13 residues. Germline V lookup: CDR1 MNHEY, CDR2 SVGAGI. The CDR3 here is CASSYLSTPEAFF. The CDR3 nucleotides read TGTGCCAGCAGTTACTTGTCGACACCTGAAGCTTTCTTT.

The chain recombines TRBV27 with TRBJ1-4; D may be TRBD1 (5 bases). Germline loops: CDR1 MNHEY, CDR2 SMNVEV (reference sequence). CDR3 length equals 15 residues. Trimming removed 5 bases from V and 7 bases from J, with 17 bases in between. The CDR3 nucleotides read TGTGCCAGCAGTCTATTAGGAGGGACGGGTGAAAAACTGTTTTTT. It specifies CASSLLGGTGEKLFF.

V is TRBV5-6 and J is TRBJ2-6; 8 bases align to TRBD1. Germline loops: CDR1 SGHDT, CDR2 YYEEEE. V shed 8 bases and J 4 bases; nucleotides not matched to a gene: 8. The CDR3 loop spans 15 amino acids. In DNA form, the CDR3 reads TGTGCCAGAAGCCCTAGGACAGGGGGGGCCAACGTCCTGACTTTC. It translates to CARSPRTGGANVLTF.

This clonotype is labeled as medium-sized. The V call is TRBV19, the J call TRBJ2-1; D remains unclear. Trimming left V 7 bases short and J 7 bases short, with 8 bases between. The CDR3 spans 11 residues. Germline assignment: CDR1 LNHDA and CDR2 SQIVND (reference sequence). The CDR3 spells CASTTWNEQFF. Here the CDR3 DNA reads TGTGCCAGTACCACCTGGAATGAGCAGTTCTTC. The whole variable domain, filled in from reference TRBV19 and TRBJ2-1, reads DGGITQSPKYLFRKEGQNVTLSCEQNLNHDAMYWYRQDPGQGLRLIYYSQIVNDFQKGDIAEGYSVSREKKESFPLTVTSAQKNPTAFYLCASTTWNEQFFGPGTRLTVL.

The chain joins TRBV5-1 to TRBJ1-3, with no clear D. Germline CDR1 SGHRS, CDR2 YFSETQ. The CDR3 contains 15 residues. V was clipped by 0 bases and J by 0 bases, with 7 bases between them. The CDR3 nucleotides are TGCGCCAGCAGCTTGGAGGCAGGCTCTGGAAACACCATATATTTT. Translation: CASSLEAGSGNTIYF. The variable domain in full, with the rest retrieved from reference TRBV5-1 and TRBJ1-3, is KAGVTQTPRYLIKTRGQQVTLSCSPISGHRSVSWYQQTPGQGLQFLFEYFSETQRNKGNFPGRFSGRQFSNSRSEMNVSTLELGDSALYLCASSLEAGSGNTIYFGEGSWLTVV.

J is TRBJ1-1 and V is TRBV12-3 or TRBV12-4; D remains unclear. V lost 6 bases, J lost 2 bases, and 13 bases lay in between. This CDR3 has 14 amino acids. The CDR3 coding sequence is TGTGCCAGCAGCCCGAACATTGGAAACACTGAAGCTTTCTTT. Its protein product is CASSPNIGNTEAFF.

This CDR3 is CASSLDRGNNYGYTF. The CDR3 DNA sequence: TGTGCCAGTAGTTTGGACAGGGGAAATAACTATGGCTACACCTTC. The chain employs TRBV19 and TRBJ1-2, with TRBD1 identical over 9 bases. The CDR3 covers 15 residues. Germline V gene sequence: CDR1 LNHDA, CDR2 SQIVND (reference sequence). J gave up 1 base and V 5 bases, and 5 bases lay outside the gene matches.

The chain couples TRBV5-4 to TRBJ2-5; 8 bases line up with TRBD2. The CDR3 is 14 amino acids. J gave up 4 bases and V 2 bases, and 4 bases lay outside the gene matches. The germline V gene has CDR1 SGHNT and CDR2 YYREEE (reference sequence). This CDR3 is CASSFERGGETQYF. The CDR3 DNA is TGTGCCAGCAGCTTTGAACGGGGGGGAGAGACCCAGTACTTC.

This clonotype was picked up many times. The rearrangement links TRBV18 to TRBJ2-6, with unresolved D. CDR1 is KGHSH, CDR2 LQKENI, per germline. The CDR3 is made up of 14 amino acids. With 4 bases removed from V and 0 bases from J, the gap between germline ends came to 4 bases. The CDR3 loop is CASSHLSGANVLTF. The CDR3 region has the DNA TGTGCCAGCTCACACCTCTCTGGGGCCAACGTCCTGACTTTC.

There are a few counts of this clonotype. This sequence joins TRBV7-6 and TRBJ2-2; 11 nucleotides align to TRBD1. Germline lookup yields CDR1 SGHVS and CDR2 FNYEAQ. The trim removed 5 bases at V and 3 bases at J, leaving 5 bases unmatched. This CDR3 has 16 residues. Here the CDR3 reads CASSDGQGAHTGELFF. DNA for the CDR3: TGTGCCAGCAGCGACGGACAGGGGGCGCACACCGGGGAGCTGTTTTTT.

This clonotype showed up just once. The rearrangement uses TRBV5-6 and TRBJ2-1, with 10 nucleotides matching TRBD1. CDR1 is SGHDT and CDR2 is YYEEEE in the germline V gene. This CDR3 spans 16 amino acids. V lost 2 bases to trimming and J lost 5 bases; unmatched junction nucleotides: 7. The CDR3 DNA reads TGTGCCAGCAGCTTAGCGGGGACAGGGGCCCACAATGAGCAGTTCTTC. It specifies CASSLAGTGAHNEQFF.

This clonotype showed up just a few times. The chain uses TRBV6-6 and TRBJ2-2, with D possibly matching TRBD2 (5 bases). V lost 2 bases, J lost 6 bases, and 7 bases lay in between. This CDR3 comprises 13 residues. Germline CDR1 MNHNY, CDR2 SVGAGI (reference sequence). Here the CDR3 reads CASSYGRSGELFF. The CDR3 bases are TGTGCCAGCAGTTACGGGAGATCCGGGGAGCTGTTTTTT.

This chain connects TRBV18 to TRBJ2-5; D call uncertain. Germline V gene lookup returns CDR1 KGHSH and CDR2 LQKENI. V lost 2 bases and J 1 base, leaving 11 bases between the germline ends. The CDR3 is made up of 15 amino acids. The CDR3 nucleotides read TGTGCCAGCTCACCAAGTCTCGGCCCCCAAGAGACCCAGTACTTC. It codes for CASSPSLGPQETQYF.

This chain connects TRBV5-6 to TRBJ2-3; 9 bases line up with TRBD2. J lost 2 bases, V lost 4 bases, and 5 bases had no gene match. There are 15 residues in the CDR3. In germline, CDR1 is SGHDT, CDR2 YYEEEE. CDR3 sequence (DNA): TGTGCCAGCAGCCGCTGCGGGGGGGCCACAGATACGCAGTATTTT. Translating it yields CASSRCGGATDTQYF.